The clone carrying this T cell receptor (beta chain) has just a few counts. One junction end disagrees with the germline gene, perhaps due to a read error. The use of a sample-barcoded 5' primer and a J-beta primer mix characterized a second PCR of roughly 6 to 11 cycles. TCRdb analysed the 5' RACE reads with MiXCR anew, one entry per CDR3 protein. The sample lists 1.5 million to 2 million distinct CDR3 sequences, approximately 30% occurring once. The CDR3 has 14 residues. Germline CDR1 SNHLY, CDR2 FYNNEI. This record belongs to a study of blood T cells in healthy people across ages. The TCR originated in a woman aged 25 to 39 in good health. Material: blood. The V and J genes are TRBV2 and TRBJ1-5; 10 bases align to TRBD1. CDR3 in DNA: TGTGCCAGCAGTGGGGGACAGGGGAATCCGCCCCAGCATTTT. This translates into CASSGGQGNPPQHF.